This T cell receptor (beta chain) was documented in a study of patients and donors after allogeneic stem cell transplantation. In its sample, this clonotype was seen a few times. TCRdb fed the RT-PCR reads into MiXCR, producing one record per CDR3 protein. The data contain around 150,000 distinct CDR3 sequences, about 32% of them singletons. Sequencing used blood, either unsorted or a sorted T cell fraction (not recorded which). This clonotype originated in a human donor who was either an allogeneic HSCT recipient or a stem cell or donor lymphocyte infusion donor (not recorded which). It is not recorded whose cells these are; they may come from a transplant donor.

The CDR3 loop reads CATSRQLAGGPGNIQYF. The CDR3 DNA reads TGTGCCACCAGCAGACAACTAGCGGGAGGGCCGGGAAACATTCAGTACTTC. The chain uses TRBV15 and TRBJ2-4; 13 nucleotides align to TRBD2. J gave up 6 bases and V 2 bases, and 7 bases lay outside the gene matches. The CDR3 totals 17 residues. CDR1 and CDR2 from the germline V gene are LNHNV and YYDKDF (reference sequence).